Below, 5 T cell receptor beta chains from the same sample are listed, as sequenced in a study of radiation and T cells in renal cell carcinoma. Documented time point: baseline pretreatment blood. Treatment meaning: 15 Gy SBRT to primary tumor, nephrectomy 4 weeks later. Clones were read by immunoSEQ multiplex PCR, and TCRdb kept only the in-frame ones, dropping some. The sample yields about 150,000 clones, around 89% seen once. Sample: blood, taken from a patient whose treatment included radiotherapy and nephrectomy. These receptors all stem from a woman aged 70-85 years with renal cell carcinoma.

J is TRBJ1-1 and V is TRBV7-9, with D tentatively TRBD1 (6 bases). V dropped 2 bases and J dropped 1 base, with 8 bases sitting between them. The germline gives CDR1 SEHNR, CDR2 FQNEAQ (reference sequence). The CDR3 runs to 14 residues. The CDR3 nucleotides read TGTGCCAGCAGCTTACCAGGGGAGAACACTGAAGCTTTCTTT. This translates into CASSLPGENTEAFF.

This clone was observed a handful of times. The chain links TRBV2 to TRBJ1-5, with 11 bases matching TRBD1. With 6 bases clipped from V and 2 bases from J, the junction kept 9 bases outside the gene matches. CDR1 and CDR2 from the germline V gene are SNHLY and FYNNEI. The CDR3 runs to 17 residues. The CDR3 DNA sequence: TGTGCCAGCAGCGGGACAGGGGGACCCTTCGGCAATCAGCCCCAGCATTTT. It codes for CASSGTGGPFGNQPQHF.

The rearrangement uses TRBV4-1 and TRBJ2-6, with D unclear. V was pared by 3 bases and J by 0 bases, with 9 bases between. Germline V lookup: CDR1 MGHRA, CDR2 YSYEKL. CDR3 length: 16 residues. The CDR3 reads CASSQQQSSGANVLTF. The DNA for the CDR3 is TGCGCCAGCAGCCAGCAACAGAGCTCTGGGGCCAACGTCCTGACTTTC.

V is TRBV28 and J is TRBJ1-3; D ambiguous. This CDR3 has 12 residues. CDR1 and CDR2 from the germline V gene are MDHEN and SYDVKM. Trimming left V 3 bases short and J 4 bases short, with 4 bases between. The CDR3 DNA sequence: TGTGCCAGCAGTTTCACCGGAAACACCATATATTTT. Its translation: CASSFTGNTIYF.

The chain links TRBV7-9 to TRBJ1-5; a possible D gene is TRBD1 (5 bases). The CDR3 has 15 amino acids. The germline V and J ends were trimmed by 1 base and 0 bases, with 7 bases remaining between them. Germline CDR1 reads SEHNR; CDR2 reads FQNEAQ (reference sequence). CDR3 protein: CASSLDGHSNQPQHF. CDR3 bases: TGTGCCAGCAGCTTAGACGGACATAGCAATCAGCCCCAGCATTTT. Together with reference TRBV7-9 and TRBJ1-5, the CDR3 gives the full variable domain: DTGVSQNPRHKITKRGQNVTFRCDPISEHNRLYWYRQTLGQGPEFLTYFQNEAQLEKSRLLSDRFSAERPKGSFSTLEIQRTEQGDSAMYLCASSLDGHSNQPQHFGDGTRLSIL.